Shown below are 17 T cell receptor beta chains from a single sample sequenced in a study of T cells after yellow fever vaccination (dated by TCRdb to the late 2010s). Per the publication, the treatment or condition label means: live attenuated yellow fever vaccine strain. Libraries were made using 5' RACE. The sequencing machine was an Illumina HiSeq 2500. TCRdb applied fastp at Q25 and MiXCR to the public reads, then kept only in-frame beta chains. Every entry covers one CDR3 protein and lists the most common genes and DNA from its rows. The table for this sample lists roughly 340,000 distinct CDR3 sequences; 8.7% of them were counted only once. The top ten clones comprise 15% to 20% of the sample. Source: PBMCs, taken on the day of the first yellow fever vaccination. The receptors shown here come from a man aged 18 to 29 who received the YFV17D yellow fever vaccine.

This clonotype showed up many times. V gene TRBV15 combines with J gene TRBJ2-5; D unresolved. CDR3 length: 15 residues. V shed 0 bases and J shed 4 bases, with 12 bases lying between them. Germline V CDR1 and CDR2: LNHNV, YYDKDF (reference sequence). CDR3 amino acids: CATSRDGESSETQYF. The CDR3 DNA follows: TGTGCCACCAGCAGAGATGGAGAGAGTTCAGAGACCCAGTACTTC.

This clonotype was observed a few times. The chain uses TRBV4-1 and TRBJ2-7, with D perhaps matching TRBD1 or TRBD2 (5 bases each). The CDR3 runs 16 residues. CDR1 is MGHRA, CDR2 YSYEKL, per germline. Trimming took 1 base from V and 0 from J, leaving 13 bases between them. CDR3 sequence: CASSQVQRDASYEQYF. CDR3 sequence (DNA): TGCGCCAGCAGCCAAGTCCAAAGGGACGCCTCCTACGAGCAGTACTTC.

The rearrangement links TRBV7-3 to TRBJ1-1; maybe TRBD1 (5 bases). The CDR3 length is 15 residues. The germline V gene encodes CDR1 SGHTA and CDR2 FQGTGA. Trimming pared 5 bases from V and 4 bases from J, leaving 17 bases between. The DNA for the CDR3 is TGTGCCAGCAGCCCCGGGGGGGGACCGGCCACTGAAGCTTTCTTT. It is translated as CASSPGGGPATEAFF. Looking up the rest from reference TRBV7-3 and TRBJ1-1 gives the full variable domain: GAGVSQTPSNKVTEKGKYVELRCDPISGHTALYWYRQSLGQGPEFLIYFQGTGAADDSGLPNDRFFAVRPEGSVSTLKIQRTERGDSAVYLCASSPGGGPATEAFFGQGTRLTVV.

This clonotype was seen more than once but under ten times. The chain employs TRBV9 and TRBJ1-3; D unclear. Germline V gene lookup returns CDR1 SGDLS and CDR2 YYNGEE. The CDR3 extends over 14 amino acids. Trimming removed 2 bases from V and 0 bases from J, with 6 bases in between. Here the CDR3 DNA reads TGTGCCAGCAGCGTCGCACCCTCTGGAAACACCATATATTTT. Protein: CASSVAPSGNTIYF.

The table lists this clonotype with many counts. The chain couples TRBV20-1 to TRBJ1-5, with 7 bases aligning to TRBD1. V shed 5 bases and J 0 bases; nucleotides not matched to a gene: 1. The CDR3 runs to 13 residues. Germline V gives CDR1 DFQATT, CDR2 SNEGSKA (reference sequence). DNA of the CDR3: TGCAGTGCTGGACAGGATAGCAATCAGCCCCAGCATTTT. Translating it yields CSAGQDSNQPQHF.

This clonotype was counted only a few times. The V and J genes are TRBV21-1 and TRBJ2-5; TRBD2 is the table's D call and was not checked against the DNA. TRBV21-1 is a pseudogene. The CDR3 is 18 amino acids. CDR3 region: CASSKLIGPAGGCETQYF. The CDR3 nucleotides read TGTGCCAGCAGCAAATTAATCGGTCCAGCGGGGGGGTGCGAGACCCAGTACTTC.

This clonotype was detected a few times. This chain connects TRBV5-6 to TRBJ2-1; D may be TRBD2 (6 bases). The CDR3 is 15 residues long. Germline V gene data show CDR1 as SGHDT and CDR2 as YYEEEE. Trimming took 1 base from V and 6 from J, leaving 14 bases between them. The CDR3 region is CASSLWRGRGNEQFF. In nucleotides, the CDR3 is TGTGCCAGCAGCTTGTGGCGGGGTAGGGGCAATGAGCAGTTCTTC.

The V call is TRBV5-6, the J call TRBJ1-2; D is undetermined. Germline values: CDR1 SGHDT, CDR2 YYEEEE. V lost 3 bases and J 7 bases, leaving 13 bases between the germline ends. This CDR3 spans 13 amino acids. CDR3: CASSWARESGYTF. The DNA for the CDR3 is TGTGCCAGCAGCTGGGCGCGCGAGAGTGGCTACACCTTC.

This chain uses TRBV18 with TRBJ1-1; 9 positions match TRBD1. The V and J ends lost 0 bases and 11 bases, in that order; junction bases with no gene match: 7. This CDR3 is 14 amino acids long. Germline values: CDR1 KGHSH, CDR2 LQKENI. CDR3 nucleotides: TGTGCCAGCTCACCACCCCGACAGGGGGGCACGGCTTTCTTT. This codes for CASSPPRQGGTAFF.

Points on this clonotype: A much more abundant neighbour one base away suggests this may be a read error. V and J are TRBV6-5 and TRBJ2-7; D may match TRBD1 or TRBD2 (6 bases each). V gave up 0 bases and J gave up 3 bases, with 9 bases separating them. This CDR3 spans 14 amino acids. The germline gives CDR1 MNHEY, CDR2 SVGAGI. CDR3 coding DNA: TGTGCCAGCAGTTACTCGAGGGGGGACTACGAGCAGTACGTC. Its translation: CASSYSRGDYEQYV.

In DNA form, the CDR3 reads TGCAGCGTTATCGGACAGTCCTACGAGCAGTACGTC. Its protein product is CSVIGQSYEQYV. The chain uses TRBV29-1 and TRBJ2-7, with D possibly being TRBD1 (6 bases). The germline V and J ends were trimmed by 5 bases and 1 base, with 9 bases remaining between them. The CDR3 has 12 amino acids. From germline, CDR1 is SQVTM and CDR2 ANQGSEA.

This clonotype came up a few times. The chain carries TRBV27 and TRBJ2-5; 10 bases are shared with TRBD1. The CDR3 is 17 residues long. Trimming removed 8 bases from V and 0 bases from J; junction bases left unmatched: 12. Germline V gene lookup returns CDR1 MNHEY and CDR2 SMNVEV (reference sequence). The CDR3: CASGTLNGTGDQETQYF. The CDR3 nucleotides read TGTGCCAGCGGGACCTTGAACGGGACAGGGGACCAAGAGACCCAGTACTTC.

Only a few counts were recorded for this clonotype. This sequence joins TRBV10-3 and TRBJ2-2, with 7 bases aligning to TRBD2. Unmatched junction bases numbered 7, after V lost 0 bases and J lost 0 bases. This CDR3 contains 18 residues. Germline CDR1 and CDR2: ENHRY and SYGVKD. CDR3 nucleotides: TGTGCCATCAGTGAGTCGCGAGGCCTAGCGGCGAACACCGGGGAGCTGTTTTTT. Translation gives CAISESRGLAANTGELFF.

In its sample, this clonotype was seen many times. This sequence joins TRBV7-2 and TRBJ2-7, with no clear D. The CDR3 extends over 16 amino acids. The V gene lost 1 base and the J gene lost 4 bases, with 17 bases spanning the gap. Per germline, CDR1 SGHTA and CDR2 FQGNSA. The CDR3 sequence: CASSLVSGSSWYEQYF. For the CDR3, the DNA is TGTGCCAGCAGCTTAGTTTCCGGCTCCAGCTGGTACGAGCAGTACTTC.

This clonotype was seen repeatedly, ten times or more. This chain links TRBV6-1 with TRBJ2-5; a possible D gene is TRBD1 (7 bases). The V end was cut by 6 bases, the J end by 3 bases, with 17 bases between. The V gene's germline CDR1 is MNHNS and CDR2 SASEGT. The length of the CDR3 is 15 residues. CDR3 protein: CASSWTGGYEETQYF. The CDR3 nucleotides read TGTGCCAGCAGCTGGACAGGAGGGTATGAAGAGACCCAGTACTTC.

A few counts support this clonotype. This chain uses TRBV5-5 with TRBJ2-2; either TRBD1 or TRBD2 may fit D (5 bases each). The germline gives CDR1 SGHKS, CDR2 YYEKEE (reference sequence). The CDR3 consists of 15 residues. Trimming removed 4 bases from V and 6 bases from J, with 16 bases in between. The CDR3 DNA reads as TGTGCCAGCAGCGGCCGGGACGGATTCGCCGGGGAGCTGTTTTTT. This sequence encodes CASSGRDGFAGELFF.

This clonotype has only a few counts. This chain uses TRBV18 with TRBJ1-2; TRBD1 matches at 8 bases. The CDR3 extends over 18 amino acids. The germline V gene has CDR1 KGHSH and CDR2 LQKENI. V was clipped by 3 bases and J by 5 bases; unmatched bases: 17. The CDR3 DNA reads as TGTGCCAGCTCACCTGGACAGGGCGGTGGCCCGCGGGCATATGGCTACACCTTC. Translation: CASSPGQGGGPRAYGYTF.